Included here is one TCR beta chain sequence, with context. Antigen: not known. Germline assignment: CDR1 MNHNS and CDR2 SASEGT. V dropped 4 bases and J dropped 5 bases, with 11 bases sitting between them. This CDR3 is built from 13 residues. The data belong to a study of OX40 agonist ivuxolimab in advanced cancers. The overall study: Treatment of patients was with ivuxolimab, an agonistic anti-OX40 (CD134) antibody. Among those enrolled, mean age was about 60 years (range 23 to 79) and approximately 80% were male.

The data were produced by immunoSEQ multiplex PCR, yet TCRdb's version contains in-frame clones alone and is incomplete. This sample yields approximately 110,000 clones, of which around 90% are seen a single time; 0.65% to 0.9% belongs to the top ten. Overall study results and limits: The antigens recognized by the expanded peripheral T cells, that is their antigen specificity, were not determined. Doses of 0.1 to 3.0 mg/kg were accompanied by clonal expansion of CD4+ and CD8+ blood T cells by week 6.

The receptor comes from an adult with an advanced solid tumor such as melanoma, head and neck, liver or kidney cancer. The chain is built from TRBV6-1 and TRBJ2-5, with D uncertain. Sample: CD4+ or CD8+ T cells sorted from blood, taken in a trial of the OX40 agonist ivuxolimab. The CDR3 bases are TGTGCCAGCAGTGTTGGATTCCGGGAGACCCAGTACTTC. As protein: CASSVGFRETQYF.